This paragraph covers one T cell receptor beta chain sequence. The antigen is not known. The CDR3 has 12 residues. Germline loops: CDR1 ENHRY, CDR2 SYGVKD. The TCR beta cDNA came from 5'RACE template switching with UMIs. From its re-call of the 5' RACE reads, TCRdb lists each CDR3 protein once, without DNA. Its listing shows over 250,000 distinct CDR3 sequences. The record originates from a study of T cells expressing NK-cell markers. Study-level information: Sequenced donors, eight in total, included seven who were HCMV-seropositive and one who was seronegative. Notes on the study in general: The CD3+CD56-NKG2C+ fraction was also led by these clonotypes in a few donors.

V is TRBV10-3 and J is TRBJ2-2. The sample was blood T cells: a sorted CD56 or NKG2C T cell subset, CD4+ or CD8+ T cells, or bulk PBMC T cells (not recorded which). The origin of this receptor is a woman aged 18 to 75 in good health. The CDR3 sequence: CAISSVPGELFF.